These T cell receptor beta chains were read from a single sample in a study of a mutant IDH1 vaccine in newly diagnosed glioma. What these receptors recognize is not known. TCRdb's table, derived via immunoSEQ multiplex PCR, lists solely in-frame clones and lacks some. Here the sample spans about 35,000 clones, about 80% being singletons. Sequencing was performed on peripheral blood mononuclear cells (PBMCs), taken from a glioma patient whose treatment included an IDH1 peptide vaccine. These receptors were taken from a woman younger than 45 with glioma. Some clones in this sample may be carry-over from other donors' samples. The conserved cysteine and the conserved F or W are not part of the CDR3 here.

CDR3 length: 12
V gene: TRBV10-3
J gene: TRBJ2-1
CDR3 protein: AIRGADSYNEQF

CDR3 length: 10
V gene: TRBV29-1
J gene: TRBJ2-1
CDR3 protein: SVGRGGNEQF

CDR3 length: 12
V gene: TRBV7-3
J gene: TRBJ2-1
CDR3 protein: ASSGQGKDNEQF

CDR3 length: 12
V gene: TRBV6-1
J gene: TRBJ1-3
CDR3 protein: ASSVRVSGNTIY

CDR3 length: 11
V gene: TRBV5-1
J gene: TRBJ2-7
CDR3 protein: ASSFGISYEQY

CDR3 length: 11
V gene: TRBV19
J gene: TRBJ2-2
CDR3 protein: ASSREITGELF

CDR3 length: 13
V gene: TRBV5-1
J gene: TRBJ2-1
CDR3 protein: ASSLVAGEGYEQF

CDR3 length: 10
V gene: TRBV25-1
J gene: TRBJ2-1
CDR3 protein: ASTSGMSEQF

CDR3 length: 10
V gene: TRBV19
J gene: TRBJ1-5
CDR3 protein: ASSMGGEPQH

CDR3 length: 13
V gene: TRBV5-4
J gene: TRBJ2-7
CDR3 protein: ASSLRTSGTYEQY

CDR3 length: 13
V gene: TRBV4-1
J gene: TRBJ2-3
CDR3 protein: ASSHLLLSTDTQY

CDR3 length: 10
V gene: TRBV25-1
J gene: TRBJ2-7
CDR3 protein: ASSRMTGESN

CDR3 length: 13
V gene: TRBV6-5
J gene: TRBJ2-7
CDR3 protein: ASTSGRTSGVEQY

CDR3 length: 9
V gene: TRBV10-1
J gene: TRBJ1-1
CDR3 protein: ASSRGTEAF

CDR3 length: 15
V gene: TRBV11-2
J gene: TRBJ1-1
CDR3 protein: ASSPRDRGRENTEAF

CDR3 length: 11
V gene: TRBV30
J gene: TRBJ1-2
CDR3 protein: AWSTDGGDGYT

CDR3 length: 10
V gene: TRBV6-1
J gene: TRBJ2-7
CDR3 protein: ASSPQGSEQY

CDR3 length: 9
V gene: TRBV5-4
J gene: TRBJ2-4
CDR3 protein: ASSLRNIQY